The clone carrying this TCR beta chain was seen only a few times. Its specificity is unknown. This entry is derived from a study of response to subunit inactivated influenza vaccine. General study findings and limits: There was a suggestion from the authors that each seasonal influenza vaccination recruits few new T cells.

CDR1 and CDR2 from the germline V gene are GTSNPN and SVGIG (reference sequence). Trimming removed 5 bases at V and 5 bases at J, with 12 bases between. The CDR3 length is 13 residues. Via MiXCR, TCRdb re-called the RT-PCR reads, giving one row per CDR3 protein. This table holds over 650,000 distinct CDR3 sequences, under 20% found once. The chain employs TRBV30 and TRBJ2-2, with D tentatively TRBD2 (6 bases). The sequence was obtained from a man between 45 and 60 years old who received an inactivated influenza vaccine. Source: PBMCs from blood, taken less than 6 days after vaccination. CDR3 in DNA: TGTGCCTGGGGAGGGGCTTTTACCGGGGAGCTGTTTTTT. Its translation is CAWGGAFTGELFF.